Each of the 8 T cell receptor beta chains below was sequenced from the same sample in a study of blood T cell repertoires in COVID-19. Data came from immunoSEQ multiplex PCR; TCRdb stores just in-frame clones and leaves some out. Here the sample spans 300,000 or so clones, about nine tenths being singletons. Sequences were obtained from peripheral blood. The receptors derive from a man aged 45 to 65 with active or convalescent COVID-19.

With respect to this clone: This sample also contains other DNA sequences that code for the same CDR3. The CDR3: CASSIGPGQDYGYTF. The CDR3 DNA reads as TGTGCCAGTAGTATTGGCCCGGGACAGGACTATGGCTACACCTTC. The chain uses TRBV19 and TRBJ1-2; the match to TRBD1 covers 8 bases. V trimming: 3 bases; J trimming: 3 bases; junction bases outside the gene matches: 6. CDR1 LNHDA and CDR2 SQIVND come from the germline V gene (reference sequence). CDR3 length: 15 residues.

CDR3 sequence reads: CSGGDRGLNEQFF. CDR3 sequence (DNA): TGCAGCGGAGGGGACAGGGGCTTGAATGAGCAGTTCTTC. The chain uses TRBV29-1 and TRBJ2-1, with TRBD1 matching over 10 bases. Losses at the gene ends were 7 bases for V and 7 bases for J; bases not matched to a gene: 7. The CDR3 has 13 amino acids. CDR1 is SQVTM and CDR2 is ANQGSEA in the germline V gene.

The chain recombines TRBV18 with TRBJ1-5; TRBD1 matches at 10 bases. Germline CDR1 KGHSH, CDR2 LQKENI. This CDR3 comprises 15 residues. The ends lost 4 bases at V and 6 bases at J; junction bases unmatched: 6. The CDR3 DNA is TGTGCCAGCTCACAAGGACAGGGGGTTTTTCAGCCCCAGCATTTT. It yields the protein CASSQGQGVFQPQHF.

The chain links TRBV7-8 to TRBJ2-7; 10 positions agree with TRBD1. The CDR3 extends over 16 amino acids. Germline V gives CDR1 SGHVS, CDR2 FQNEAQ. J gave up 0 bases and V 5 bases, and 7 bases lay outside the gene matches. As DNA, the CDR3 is TGTGCCAGCAGCCGCGGACAGGGGGAGGGCTCCTACGAGCAGTACTTC. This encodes CASSRGQGEGSYEQYF. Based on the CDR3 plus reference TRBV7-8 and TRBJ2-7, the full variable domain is GAGVSQSPRYKVAKRGQDVALRCDPISGHVSLFWYQQALGQGPEFLTYFQNEAQLDKSGLPSDRFFAERPEGSVSTLKIQRTQQEDSAVYLCASSRGQGEGSYEQYFGPGTRLTVT.

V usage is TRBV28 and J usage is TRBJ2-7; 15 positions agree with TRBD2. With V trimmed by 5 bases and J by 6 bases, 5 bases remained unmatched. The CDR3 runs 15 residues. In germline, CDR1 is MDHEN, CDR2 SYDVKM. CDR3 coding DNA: TGTGCCAGCAGTGTCTGGACTAGCGGGAGGGTCGAGCAGTACTTC. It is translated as CASSVWTSGRVEQYF.

CDR3 bases: TGTGCCAGCAGCTTCGGGACACAAGAGACCCAGTACTTC. Translated: CASSFGTQETQYF. This chain links TRBV11-1 with TRBJ2-5; tentatively, D is TRBD1 (6 bases). Germline CDR1 SGHAT, CDR2 FQDESV (reference sequence). There are 13 residues in the CDR3. The V end lost 3 bases, the J end lost 2 bases, and 7 bases lay between the germline ends. Variable domain in full (rest from reference TRBV11-1 and TRBJ2-5): EAEVAQSPRYKITEKSQAVAFWCDPISGHATLYWYRQILGQGPELLVQFQDESVVDDSQLPKDRFSAERLKGVDSTLKIQPAELGDSAMYLCASSFGTQETQYFGPGTRLLVL.

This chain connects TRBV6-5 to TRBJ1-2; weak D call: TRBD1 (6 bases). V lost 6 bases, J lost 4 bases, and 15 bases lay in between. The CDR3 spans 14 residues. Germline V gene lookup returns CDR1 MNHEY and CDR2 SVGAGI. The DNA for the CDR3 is TGTGCCAGCAGAGCAGGGGATTTAGGCTATGGCTACACCTTC. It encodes CASRAGDLGYGYTF.

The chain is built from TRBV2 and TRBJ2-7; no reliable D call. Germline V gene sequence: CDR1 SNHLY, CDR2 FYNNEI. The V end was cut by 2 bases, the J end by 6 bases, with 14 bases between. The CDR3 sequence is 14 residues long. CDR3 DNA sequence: TGTGCCAGCAGTGAACAGCGCAGCTTGGGCGAGCAGTACTTC. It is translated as CASSEQRSLGEQYF.